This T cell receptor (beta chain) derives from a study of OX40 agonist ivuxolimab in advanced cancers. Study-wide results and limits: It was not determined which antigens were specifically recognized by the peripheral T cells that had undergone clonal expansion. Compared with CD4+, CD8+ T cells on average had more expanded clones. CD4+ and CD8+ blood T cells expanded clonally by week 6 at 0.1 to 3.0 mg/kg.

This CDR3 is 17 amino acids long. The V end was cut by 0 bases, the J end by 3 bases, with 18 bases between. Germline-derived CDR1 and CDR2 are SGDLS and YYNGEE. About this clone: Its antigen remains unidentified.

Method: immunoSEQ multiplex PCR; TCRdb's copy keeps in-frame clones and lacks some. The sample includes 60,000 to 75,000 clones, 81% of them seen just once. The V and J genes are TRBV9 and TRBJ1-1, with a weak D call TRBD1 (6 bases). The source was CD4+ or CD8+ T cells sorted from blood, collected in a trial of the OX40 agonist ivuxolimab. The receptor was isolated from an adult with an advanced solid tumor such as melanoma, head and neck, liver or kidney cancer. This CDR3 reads CASSVGPLGRGDTEAFF. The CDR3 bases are TGTGCCAGCAGCGTAGGTCCTCTCGGCAGGGGAGACACTGAAGCTTTCTTT.